The 21 T cell receptor beta chains below were found in one sample sequenced in a study of T cells after yellow fever vaccination. A single record per CDR3 protein comes from TCRdb applying MiXCR to the 5' RACE reads. The sample lists about 170,000 distinct CDR3 sequences, approximately 10% occurring once. This specimen was CD8+ T cells sorted from PBMCs, taken 15 days after the yellow fever booster vaccination. All receptors derive from a young man who received the YFV17D yellow fever vaccine.

This clonotype has a handful of counts. The chain recombines TRBV7-2 with TRBJ2-3; tentatively, D is TRBD1 or TRBD2 (6 bases each). The CDR3 runs to 16 residues. Germline loops: CDR1 SGHTA, CDR2 FQGNSA. The V gene lost 3 bases and the J gene lost 4 bases, with 17 bases spanning the gap. The CDR3 DNA reads as TGTGCCAGCAGCTTGGGAGGAGGGGGTCCGGCAGATACGCAGTATTTT. Protein: CASSLGGGGPADTQYF.

V and J are TRBV3-1 and TRBJ2-7, with TRBD2 matching 8 bases. With 2 bases clipped from V and 5 bases from J, the junction kept 14 bases outside the gene matches. Germline lookup yields CDR1 LGHDT and CDR2 YNNKEL (reference sequence). The CDR3 contains 17 residues. CDR3 sequence: CASSQFSYPAGGHEQYF. CDR3 sequence (DNA): TGTGCCAGCAGCCAATTTTCCTACCCGGCGGGGGGCCACGAGCAGTACTTC.

The chain carries TRBV24-1 and TRBJ2-5; 7 bases match TRBD2. J lost 2 bases, V lost 4 bases, and 9 bases had no gene match. Germline loops: CDR1 KGHDR, CDR2 SFDVKD. This CDR3 comprises 16 residues. This chain's CDR3 is CATSDAGASSQETQYF. Written as DNA, the CDR3 is TGTGCCACCAGTGACGCGGGAGCTTCATCTCAAGAGACCCAGTACTTC.

In its sample, this clonotype was seen many times. The chain combines TRBV11-2 with TRBJ2-3; D is uncertain. V lost 5 bases and J 0 bases, leaving 12 bases between the germline ends. Germline loops: CDR1 SGHAT, CDR2 FQNNGV. This CDR3 comprises 15 residues. CDR3 loop: CASSPTPLSTDTQYF. The DNA for the CDR3 is TGTGCCAGCAGCCCGACACCTCTAAGCACAGATACGCAGTATTTT.

This clonotype was picked up a small number of times. The rearrangement links TRBV2 to TRBJ1-4; D not resolved. Trimming took off 2 bases at V and 0 bases at J, with 10 bases between the two ends. Germline CDR1 is SNHLY and CDR2 is FYNNEI. The CDR3 is made up of 16 amino acids. In nucleotides, the CDR3 is TGTGCCAGCAGTGAATACGGAGATGCAACTAATGAAAAACTGTTTTTT. This sequence encodes CASSEYGDATNEKLFF.

This clonotype was detected a few times. The chain has TRBV7-3 and TRBJ2-1; tentatively, D is TRBD1 (6 bases). The germline V gene encodes CDR1 SGHTA and CDR2 FQGTGA. Trimming left V 4 bases short and J 7 bases short, with 17 bases between. The CDR3 loop spans 15 amino acids. CDR3 in amino acids: CASSSPRQGMNEQFF. Written as DNA, the CDR3 is TGTGCCAGCAGCTCACCGCGGCAGGGGATGAATGAGCAGTTCTTC.

The rearrangement links TRBV12-3 or TRBV12-4 to TRBJ2-3; 10 positions match TRBD2. The CDR3 contains 16 residues. V gave up 6 bases and J gave up 8 bases; unmatched junction bases: 14. The CDR3 spells CASRPGSSGGLGTQYF. The CDR3 DNA reads as TGTGCCAGCAGACCAGGCAGTAGCGGGGGGTTAGGTACGCAGTATTTT.

The chain combines TRBV12-3 or TRBV12-4 with TRBJ2-3; D not certain. Trimming took off 6 bases at V and 1 base at J, with 14 bases between the two ends. The CDR3 consists of 15 residues. The CDR3 reads CASSPARGGTDTQYF. The CDR3 DNA sequence: TGTGCCAGCAGCCCCGCCCGTGGGGGCACAGATACGCAGTATTTT.

The chain is built from TRBV7-9 and TRBJ2-3, with 12 bases fitting TRBD2. V lost 5 bases, J lost 6 bases, and 6 bases stayed unmatched. The CDR3 length is 15 residues. The germline CDR1 and CDR2 sequences are SEHNR and FQNEAQ (reference sequence). CDR3 sequence: CASSRTSGVTDTQYF. The CDR3 region has the DNA TGTGCCAGCAGCCGGACTAGCGGGGTGACGGATACGCAGTATTTT.

This clonotype was observed a handful of times. The gene calls are TRBV5-5 and TRBJ1-1; no firm D call. The CDR3 is 12 amino acids. The V end lost 3 bases, the J end lost 1 base, and 4 bases lay between the germline ends. Germline lookup yields CDR1 SGHKS and CDR2 YYEKEE (reference sequence). The DNA for the CDR3 is TGTGCCAGCAGCTCGTGGAACACTGAAGCTTTCTTT. Its protein is CASSSWNTEAFF.

This chain joins TRBV24-1 and TRBJ2-1; 10 nucleotides match TRBD1. Germline trimming cut 3 bases from V and 12 bases from J; bases unmatched to any gene: 10. This CDR3 has 15 residues. The germline V gene encodes CDR1 KGHDR and CDR2 SFDVKD. The CDR3 DNA reads TGTGCCACCAGTGATAGAACCGGGACAGGGGCGGCGCAGTTCTTC. Amino acid sequence: CATSDRTGTGAAQFF.

This clonotype showed up many times. The rearrangement joins TRBV15 to TRBJ2-1; 8 nucleotides align to TRBD1. Germline V gives CDR1 LNHNV, CDR2 YYDKDF (reference sequence). The CDR3 contains 13 residues. V was clipped by 3 bases and J by 8 bases; unmatched bases: 3. The chain's CDR3 is CATSSDRGYEQFF. DNA of the CDR3: TGTGCCACCAGCAGCGACAGGGGATATGAGCAGTTCTTC.

V and J are TRBV12-3 or TRBV12-4 and TRBJ2-2; 13 positions match TRBD2. Trimming removed 7 bases from V and 2 bases from J; junction bases left unmatched: 4. This CDR3 has 16 residues. The CDR3, as DNA: TGTGCCAGCAAAACTAGCGGGGGGGCCAACACCGGGGAGCTGTTTTTT. Protein sequence: CASKTSGGANTGELFF.

V usage is TRBV27 and J usage is TRBJ1-2, with unresolved D. V lost 5 bases and J lost 4, with 14 bases in between. Germline V CDR1 and CDR2: MNHEY, SMNVEV (reference sequence). The CDR3 is made up of 14 amino acids. The DNA of the CDR3 is TGTGCCAGCAGTCCCACCTGGGGAGCCTATGGCTACACCTTC. Translating gives CASSPTWGAYGYTF.

This chain connects TRBV9 to TRBJ2-1; 7 bases match TRBD2. The ends lost 4 bases at V and 6 bases at J; junction bases unmatched: 7. The CDR3 spans 14 residues. Germline-derived CDR1 and CDR2 are SGDLS and YYNGEE. CDR3 amino acids: CASSFEGGGNEQFF. CDR3 bases: TGTGCCAGCAGCTTCGAGGGCGGGGGCAATGAGCAGTTCTTC.

V gene TRBV27 combines with J gene TRBJ2-1, with a tentative D call TRBD1 (5 bases). V lost 8 bases and J 8 bases, leaving 16 bases between the germline ends. CDR3 length equals 13 residues. Germline loops: CDR1 MNHEY, CDR2 SMNVEV (reference sequence). The CDR3: CASGYGWGDEQFF. For the CDR3, the DNA is TGTGCCAGCGGGTATGGGTGGGGCGATGAGCAGTTCTTC.

This clonotype has only a few counts. This sequence joins TRBV7-6 and TRBJ2-2, with a weak D call TRBD1 (5 bases). With 1 base removed from V and 0 bases from J, the gap between germline ends came to 9 bases. The length of the CDR3 is 16 residues. Germline assignment: CDR1 SGHVS and CDR2 FNYEAQ. CDR3 sequence reads: CASSLVDNPNTGELFF. CDR3 in DNA: TGTGCCAGCAGCTTAGTGGACAACCCGAACACCGGGGAGCTGTTTTTT.

The table lists this clonotype with many counts. The chain couples TRBV6-6 to TRBJ2-3; D is unresolved. This CDR3 is built from 18 residues. Trimming stripped 0 bases from V and 4 bases from J, with 20 bases between. Per germline, CDR1 MNHNY and CDR2 SVGAGI (reference sequence). The CDR3 DNA is TGTGCCAGCAGTTACTCGAAGTTGACCTTAAGGGATGCAGATACGCAGTATTTT. It codes for CASSYSKLTLRDADTQYF.

J is TRBJ1-1 and V is TRBV4-1; D ambiguous. The germline gives CDR1 MGHRA, CDR2 YSYEKL. The CDR3 spans 15 residues. V was cut by 0 bases and J by 0 bases, with 8 bases left in between. CDR3 in DNA: TGCGCCAGCAGCCAAGAAGGGCGTCTGAACACTGAAGCTTTCTTT. It translates to CASSQEGRLNTEAFF.

The chain has TRBV10-2 and TRBJ2-7; D unresolved. CDR3 length equals 11 residues. Germline V gives CDR1 WSHSY, CDR2 SAAADI. Trimming took 8 bases from V and 2 from J, leaving 7 bases between them. The chain's CDR3 is CASQETYEQYF. The CDR3 region has the DNA TGCGCCAGCCAGGAAACCTACGAGCAGTACTTC.

This sequence joins TRBV11-2 and TRBJ2-3; TRBD2 might be the D (5 bases). The CDR3 length is 12 residues. Germline CDR1 and CDR2: SGHAT and FQNNGV. V was trimmed by 3 bases and J by 10 bases, leaving 11 bases between them. The CDR3 nucleotides read TGTGCCAGCAGCTTTCCGGGATTCCCGCAGTATTTT. As protein: CASSFPGFPQYF.